These 32 T cell receptor beta chains originate from one sample sequenced in a study of high-grade serous ovarian cancer treatment subgroups. Libraries were prepared by immunoSEQ multiplex PCR; TCRdb keeps only in-frame clonotypes and omits some of them. The repertoire holds tens of thousands of clones, 84% seen once, with roughly 2% in the top ten. Tumor samples were obtained before definitive surgery or chemotherapy. Material for sequencing was tumor tissue. These receptors were taken from a human donor with high-grade serous ovarian cancer.

This chain uses TRBV27 with TRBJ2-1; a possible D gene is TRBD2 (6 bases). In germline, CDR1 is MNHEY, CDR2 SMNVEV (reference sequence). The CDR3 runs to 14 residues. The V gene lost 3 bases and the J gene lost 6 bases, with 12 bases spanning the gap. Here the CDR3 reads CASSLGLAFNEQFF. The CDR3 region has the DNA TGTGCCAGCAGTTTGGGCCTAGCGTTCAATGAGCAGTTCTTC.

Worth noting for this clone: The junction departs from germline at one end; a sequencing error may be responsible. The chain is built from TRBV28 and TRBJ2-1; perhaps TRBD2 as D (6 bases). The CDR3 runs 12 residues. Germline lookup yields CDR1 MDHEN and CDR2 SYDVKM. The CDR3 bases are TGTGCCACCAGTCGGCGGGGCCTCGTGCCGTTCTTC. This gives the protein CATSRRGLVPFF.

The table lists this clone with a few counts. The rearrangement links TRBV6-1 to TRBJ1-1; no clear D gene. V was clipped by 5 bases and J by 6 bases, with 13 bases between them. The CDR3 is 13 residues long. The germline gives CDR1 MNHNS, CDR2 SASEGT. The CDR3 here is CASSLNDGAEAFF. The CDR3 nucleotides read TGTGCCAGCAGTCTTAATGACGGGGCTGAAGCTTTCTTT.

V is TRBV9 and J is TRBJ2-2; D uncertain. The germline V gene encodes CDR1 SGDLS and CDR2 YYNGEE. V was pared by 2 bases and J by 0 bases, with 8 bases between. This CDR3 spans 15 amino acids. CDR3 DNA: TGTGCCAGCAGCGTCTTCACCTCGAACACCGGGGAGCTGTTTTTT. It encodes CASSVFTSNTGELFF.

The J gene is TRBJ2-6, the V gene TRBV5-1, with TRBD2 identical over 7 bases. Germline assignment: CDR1 SGHRS and CDR2 YFSETQ. Trimming removed 6 bases from V and 3 bases from J; junction bases left unmatched: 6. This CDR3 is 15 amino acids long. This chain's CDR3 is CASTGGGSGANVLTF. The DNA of the CDR3 is TGCGCCAGCACGGGGGGTGGAAGTGGGGCCAACGTCCTGACTTTC. Based on the CDR3 plus reference TRBV5-1 and TRBJ2-6, the full variable domain is KAGVTQTPRYLIKTRGQQVTLSCSPISGHRSVSWYQQTPGQGLQFLFEYFSETQRNKGNFPGRFSGRQFSNSRSEMNVSTLELGDSALYLCASTGGGSGANVLTFGAGSRLTVL.

The chain couples TRBV11-3 to TRBJ2-1; tentatively, D is TRBD1 (6 bases). V was cut by 1 base and J by 13 bases, with 14 bases left in between. In germline, CDR1 is SGHNT, CDR2 YENEEA. CDR3 length: 13 amino acids. The CDR3 bases are TGTGCCAGCAGCTTAGGCGGTAGGACAGACCAGTTCTTC. Translated: CASSLGGRTDQFF.

V is TRBV2 and J is TRBJ2-7; weak D call: TRBD2 (6 bases). The CDR3 is 16 amino acids. CDR1 SNHLY and CDR2 FYNNEI come from the germline V gene. Between the trimmed V and J ends, which lost 5 bases and 0 bases, there was a span of 17 bases. The CDR3 DNA reads as TGTGCCAGCAGTCGCGCGAGGGACTCTAGCTCCTACGAGCAGTACTTC. Translation gives CASSRARDSSSYEQYF.

Only a few counts were recorded for this clone. The chain uses TRBV5-1 and TRBJ2-7; D not resolved. The CDR3 contains 15 residues. V dropped 4 bases and J dropped 6 bases, with 20 bases sitting between them. The germline gives CDR1 SGHRS, CDR2 YFSETQ. In nucleotides, the CDR3 is TGCGCCAGCAGCCCCTTTTCCGGTGTAAATATCGAGCAGTACTTC. Protein: CASSPFSGVNIEQYF.

The genes are TRBV2 and TRBJ2-7; TRBD2 aligns across 8 bases. Germline V lookup: CDR1 SNHLY, CDR2 FYNNEI. With 1 base clipped from V and 2 bases from J, the junction kept 7 bases outside the gene matches. The CDR3 runs to 16 residues. The CDR3 loop reads CASSEVRGGATYEQYF. For the CDR3, the DNA is TGTGCCAGCAGTGAAGTACGGGGGGGAGCTACCTACGAGCAGTACTTC.

J is TRBJ1-6 and V is TRBV9; possibly TRBD1 for D (5 bases). V was pared by 0 bases and J by 10 bases, with 14 bases between. Germline V gene sequence: CDR1 SGDLS, CDR2 YYNGEE. The length of the CDR3 is 15 residues. Written as DNA, the CDR3 is TGTGCCAGCAGCGTAGCGGAGGGGATAGGATCACCCCTCCACTTT. Translated: CASSVAEGIGSPLHF.

The chain joins TRBV6-5 to TRBJ2-6; D may be TRBD1 (6 bases). This CDR3 contains 15 residues. Germline assignment: CDR1 MNHEY and CDR2 SVGAGI. Trimming shortened V by 4 bases and J by 1 base, and 8 bases separated the two germline ends. The CDR3: CASSSTGSGANVLTF. The CDR3 DNA reads TGTGCCAGCAGTTCGACAGGATCTGGGGCCAACGTCCTGACTTTC.

The chain combines TRBV4-1 with TRBJ2-7; TRBD2 agrees at 7 bases. After removal of 4 bases from V and 5 bases from J, the junction contained 8 bases not matched to a gene. Germline lookup yields CDR1 MGHRA and CDR2 YSYEKL. The CDR3 is 14 amino acids. The CDR3 protein is CASSLGGVAHEQYF. DNA of the CDR3: TGCGCCAGCAGCCTTGGGGGGGTGGCCCACGAGCAGTACTTC.

The CDR3: CASSPQVVSGRGFGQPQHF. In nucleotides, the CDR3 is TGTGCCAGCTCACCACAGGTGGTGTCTGGCAGGGGATTCGGTCAGCCCCAGCATTTT. This chain uses TRBV18 with TRBJ1-5; D is perhaps TRBD1 (6 bases). This CDR3 region has 19 residues. CDR1 is KGHSH and CDR2 is LQKENI in the germline V gene. Trimming took 1 base from V and 6 from J, leaving 25 bases between them.

The chain recombines TRBV29-1 with TRBJ2-1; a weak D match, TRBD2 (5 bases). The CDR3 is 11 amino acids. CDR1 and CDR2 from the germline V gene are SQVTM and ANQGSEA. Trimming cost V 3 bases and J 12 bases, with 12 bases left between them. DNA for the CDR3: TGCAGCGTTGAGGGGTCTAGCTGGCAGTTCTTC. Translating it yields CSVEGSSWQFF.

The V gene is TRBV5-1, the J gene TRBJ2-3, with 8 bases fitting TRBD2. The CDR3 extends over 15 amino acids. Germline CDR1 SGHRS, CDR2 YFSETQ. With 4 bases clipped from V and 0 bases from J, the junction kept 4 bases outside the gene matches. The CDR3, as DNA: TGCGCCAGCAGCCGGGGGGGATTCAGCACAGATACGCAGTATTTT. Its translation: CASSRGGFSTDTQYF.

The rearrangement uses TRBV2 and TRBJ2-1; unclear D gene. The CDR3 is made up of 11 amino acids. Germline CDR1 reads SNHLY; CDR2 reads FYNNEI. The V gene lost 7 bases and the J gene lost 3 bases, with 4 bases spanning the gap. CDR3 nucleotide sequence: TGTGCCAGCATGAACTACAATGAGCAGTTCTTC. Translated: CASMNYNEQFF.

J is TRBJ1-1 and V is TRBV4-1; D ambiguous. V shed 4 bases and J shed 6 bases, with 27 bases lying between them. Germline V gene data show CDR1 as MGHRA and CDR2 as YSYEKL. The CDR3 covers 18 residues. The CDR3 loop is CASSPRPQGIASKAEAFF. The CDR3 coding sequence is TGCGCCAGCAGCCCGAGACCGCAAGGGATAGCGTCGAAGGCTGAAGCTTTCTTT.

This clone was detected a few times. The CDR3, as DNA: TGTGCCAGCAGAGGACAGGGGAATCAGCCCCAGCATTTT. The encoded protein is CASRGQGNQPQHF. V and J are TRBV6-5 and TRBJ1-5; 9 positions agree with TRBD1. Germline CDR1 and CDR2: MNHEY and SVGAGI. The CDR3 loop spans 13 amino acids. With V trimmed by 6 bases and J by 4 bases, 1 base remained unmatched.

This chain uses TRBV6-1 with TRBJ2-1; D is unresolved. Trimming left V 8 bases short and J 14 bases short, with 19 bases between. Germline CDR1 reads MNHNS; CDR2 reads SASEGT. The length of the CDR3 is 12 residues. The CDR3 region has the DNA TGTGCCAGCCTCGATGGGCAGAGGAAGGAGTTCTTC. Translated, it gives CASLDGQRKEFF.

The chain has TRBV7-6 and TRBJ2-2, with 9 bases matching TRBD2. Germline V gene data show CDR1 as SGHVS and CDR2 as FNYEAQ. The V gene end was trimmed by 5 bases and the J gene end by 3 bases; junction bases not matched to a gene: 4. CDR3 length: 15 residues. The CDR3 coding sequence is TGTGCCAGCAGCCGTAGCGGGAGCTACACCGGGGAGCTGTTTTTT. Its protein is CASSRSGSYTGELFF.

The genes are TRBV7-9 and TRBJ1-2; a possible D gene is TRBD1 (6 bases). Trimming removed 3 bases at V and 4 bases at J, with 12 bases between. The CDR3 has 14 amino acids. The V gene's germline CDR1 is SEHNR and CDR2 FQNEAQ (reference sequence). The CDR3 region has the DNA TGTGCCAGCAGCTTCCAGGGGTTGTCCTATGGCTACACCTTC. It codes for CASSFQGLSYGYTF.

The chain uses TRBV19 and TRBJ2-5, with D maybe TRBD2 (6 bases). CDR3 length equals 17 residues. The germline CDR1 and CDR2 sequences are LNHDA and SQIVND (reference sequence). The ends were cut back, 5 bases at V and 5 bases at J, with 24 bases in the middle. CDR3 coding DNA: TGTGCCAGTAGTTCGGCTGGGAGGAGGAGGCTCGACGAGACCCAGTACTTC. Its translation: CASSSAGRRRLDETQYF. The variable domain in full, with the rest retrieved from reference TRBV19 and TRBJ2-5, is DGGITQSPKYLFRKEGQNVTLSCEQNLNHDAMYWYRQDPGQGLRLIYYSQIVNDFQKGDIAEGYSVSREKKESFPLTVTSAQKNPTAFYLCASSSAGRRRLDETQYFGPGTRLLVL.

DNA of the CDR3: TGCGCCAGCAGCCAAGCAAATGGAAACACCATATATTTT. This sequence encodes CASSQANGNTIYF. The chain is built from TRBV4-1 and TRBJ1-3, with no clear D. The CDR3 runs 13 residues. V was clipped by 1 base and J by 3 bases, with 4 bases between them. Germline CDR1 and CDR2: MGHRA and YSYEKL.

This chain uses TRBV12-5 with TRBJ2-1; D is ambiguous. The germline CDR1 and CDR2 sequences are LGHNT and FRNRAP. This CDR3 has 16 residues. The V end was cut by 1 base, the J end by 10 bases, with 20 bases between. CDR3 coding DNA: TGTGCTAGTGGTTTGGCACTACTCATACCGGTACCCGAGCAGTTCTTC. The encoded protein is CASGLALLIPVPEQFF.

This chain joins TRBV19 and TRBJ2-7, with TRBD2 matching over 8 bases. Germline CDR1 reads LNHDA; CDR2 reads SQIVND (reference sequence). This CDR3 has 15 residues. With 5 bases clipped from V and 3 bases from J, the junction kept 9 bases outside the gene matches. As DNA, the CDR3 is TGTGCCAGTAGTCTTTTTGGAGCGGGGGACTACGAGCAGTACTTC. It encodes CASSLFGAGDYEQYF.

The J gene is TRBJ1-1, the V gene TRBV28, with D uncertain. Per germline, CDR1 MDHEN and CDR2 SYDVKM. Trimming took 5 bases from V and 5 from J, leaving 9 bases between them. CDR3 length equals 12 residues. The CDR3 spells CASSPWQTEAFF. The CDR3 bases are TGTGCCAGCAGTCCCTGGCAGACTGAAGCTTTCTTT.

This clone appeared once. Other DNA sequences within the sample encode an identical CDR3. The V and J genes are TRBV6-6 and TRBJ2-5, with 10 bases that match TRBD2. Per germline, CDR1 MNHNY and CDR2 SVGAGI (reference sequence). The CDR3 loop spans 14 amino acids. V was pared by 6 bases and J by 2 bases, with 3 bases of the junction left unmatched. CDR3: CASRGGLAQETQYF. The CDR3 nucleotides read TGTGCCAGCAGGGGGGGACTAGCGCAAGAGACCCAGTACTTC.

The chain links TRBV19 to TRBJ2-7, with a tentative D call TRBD2 (6 bases). The CDR3 extends over 15 amino acids. Germline V gene lookup returns CDR1 LNHDA and CDR2 SQIVND (reference sequence). V lost 1 base and J lost 0, with 10 bases in between. The chain's CDR3 is CASSIGGTFSYEQYF. CDR3 nucleotide sequence: TGTGCCAGTAGTATAGGCGGGACCTTCTCCTACGAGCAGTACTTC.

This chain connects TRBV6-5 to TRBJ2-7, with 8 bases matching TRBD2. CDR1 and CDR2 (germline): MNHEY, SVGAGI. J gave up 2 bases and V 6 bases, and 6 bases lay outside the gene matches. CDR3 size: 14 residues. CDR3 loop: CASSHGGAPYEQYF. Written as DNA, the CDR3 is TGTGCCAGCAGCCACGGGGGGGCTCCCTACGAGCAGTACTTC.

This clone was found once. This chain connects TRBV28 to TRBJ2-7; D unresolved. V was clipped by 5 bases and J by 0 bases, with 17 bases between them. The CDR3 runs 16 residues. Germline-derived CDR1 and CDR2 are MDHEN and SYDVKM. CDR3 protein: CASSAFATAYSYEQYF. CDR3 in DNA: TGTGCCAGCAGTGCCTTTGCGACGGCCTACTCCTACGAGCAGTACTTC.

CDR3 in DNA: TGTGCCAGCAGCTTGTTCCCCAGCTCGATTAGCAATCAGCCCCAGCATTTT. The encoded protein is CASSLFPSSISNQPQHF. The J gene is TRBJ1-5, the V gene TRBV5-5; D is unclear. CDR1 and CDR2 from the germline V gene are SGHKS and YYEKEE (reference sequence). V was pared by 1 base and J by 0 bases, with 14 bases between. The CDR3 loop spans 17 amino acids.

In this sample, this clone turned up a few times. The chain is built from TRBV25-1 and TRBJ1-2; TRBD1 might be the D (5 bases). V lost 7 bases, J lost 2 bases, and 11 bases lay in between. CDR1 is MGHDK, CDR2 SYGVNS, per germline. The CDR3 totals 13 residues. The CDR3 DNA is TGTGCCAGCAAGGGACGGGGGAACTATGGCTACACCTTC. It codes for CASKGRGNYGYTF.